This T cell receptor beta chain was captured in a study of blood T cells in healthy people across ages (dated by TCRdb to about 2015). As for the study more broadly: In model experiments, template switching captured about one uniquely barcoded TCR beta cDNA molecule for every two T cells. The study measured age-related changes in TCR beta repertoire diversity using deep sequencing normalized with unique cDNA molecular identifiers. Donors were grouped into four age groups: young (average approximately 16 years), middle-aged (around 39), aged (62) and long-lived (82). To avoid experimental bias, donors of different ages were distributed randomly across sequencing lanes. For two donors (one aged 18 to 29 and one aged 80 or older), the study analyzed two additional independent replicas of 1 million unique cDNA reads from the same blood draw.

Library preparation was by 5' RACE. A second PCR of about 7 to 12 cycles was performed with a sample-barcoded 5' primer and a J-beta primer mix. Each TCR beta cDNA molecule received a unique molecular identifier from a template-switch 5' adaptor carrying 12 random nucleotides. At least 2.5 million CDR3-containing paired-end reads were obtained from each sample. The Mint cDNA synthesis kit, primed by a TRBC-specific oligonucleotide, was used to synthesize first-strand cDNA from all RNA. Following uracil-DNA glycosylase treatment, all cDNA underwent a first 18-cycle PCR with the universal primers M1SS and BC2_uni_R. In the authors' own workflow: For normalization, 1 million high-quality reads, each with a distinct molecular identifier, were randomly selected from each sample. Instead of being binned into consensus sequences, reads with shared molecular identifiers were discarded. CDR3 identification, clonotype clustering and error correction used MiTCR with a Q25 quality threshold and the strictest error-elimination algorithm. A nonparametric unseen species model using Euler transformation provided a lower-bound estimate of total TCR beta diversity. The raw public data were reprocessed by TCRdb itself: fastp quality trimming at Q25, MiXCR clonotype calling, in-frame beta chains only. Rows matching on CDR3 protein sequence are summarized as one entry with the most common DNA and genes. The V and J calls here are based on TCRdb, not the publication. This sample has some 1,800,000 distinct CDR3 sequences in its table, and about two fifths of those were observed once. 20% to 25% of the sample is held by the ten biggest clonotypes.

Systemically healthy Caucasian individuals from Russia, roughly 40 in total and aged roughly 6 to 100 years, were included as donors. Each donor gave 8 to 10 milliliters of peripheral blood, drawn into EDTA-treated Vacutainer tubes. Ficoll-Paque density-gradient centrifugation was used to isolate PBMCs, with at least 6.5 million per sample. Total RNA, at least 5 micrograms per sample, was extracted from PBMCs with Trizol reagent. For every donor, an aliquot of PBMCs went through flow cytometry to measure the percentages of naive CD45RAhigh/CD27high T cells. As concerns this clonotype: The specificity of this receptor is unknown. No much larger clonotype is one base removed from it; base qualities were not supplied.

CDR1 and CDR2 were assigned from the germline V gene as MNHEY and SVGAGI. Including cysteine and phenylalanine, the CDR3 has 12 amino acids. Here the CDR3 DNA is all that survives: 36 bases in frame from base 1. V is shortened by 6 bases, J by 3 bases, and the region joining them spans 8 bases. The paper as a whole reports these results and caveats: Since profiling was done on bulk unsorted PBMCs, naive and antigen-experienced compartments could not be conclusively compared. As age increased, observed TCR beta diversity per million T cells dropped in a roughly linear way, and a significant reduction was already evident by age 40. Because the CMV infection status of the donors was unknown, age-related changes in expanded clonotypes may potentially have been confounded. A strong correlation was found between observed TCR beta diversity and the percentage of naive T cells measured by flow cytometry. Compared with the aged group, more naive CD4+ T cells, fewer expanded clones and increased TCR diversity were shown by the long-lived group, suggesting age selection. Total diversity estimates from one million sequenced T cells were considered lower bounds and underestimates.

The specimen was blood. The rearrangement joined TRBV6-5 to TRBJ1-1; no D gene can be assigned with confidence. This TCR was recovered from a human donor in good health. The CDR3 corresponds to CASSHRDTEAFF. The nucleotide sequence reads as follows: TGTGCCAGCAGCCACCGGGACACTGAAGCTTTCTTT.